The 22 T cell receptor beta chains below all came from one sample that was sequenced in a study of cytomegalovirus exposure and HLA in healthy donors. The assay was immunoSEQ multiplex PCR, and TCRdb's table has in-frame clones only and misses some. The sample shows approximately 300,000 clones, about nine tenths of them seen only once. Source material: PBMCs. All receptors come from a woman in her late teens or twenties in good health and CMV-seronegative.

As regards this clone: Distinct nucleotide sequences in the sample also encode this CDR3. The V call is TRBV9, the J call TRBJ2-3, with 9 nucleotides matching TRBD2. Germline CDR1 and CDR2: SGDLS and YYNGEE. CDR3 length: 15 residues. With 2 bases clipped from V and 0 bases from J, the junction kept 1 base outside the gene matches. In DNA form, the CDR3 reads TGTGCCAGCAGCGTTACTAGCGGGAGCACAGATACGCAGTATTTT. Its translation is CASSVTSGSTDTQYF.

The chain carries TRBV7-2 and TRBJ1-4, with 9 bases fitting TRBD1. Germline CDR1 is SGHTA and CDR2 is FQGNSA. This CDR3 is 15 amino acids long. V lost 1 base and J lost 7; bases outside the gene matches: 4. The CDR3: CASSLGGGQGEKLFF. As DNA, the CDR3 is TGTGCCAGCAGCTTAGGGGGGGGACAGGGTGAAAAACTGTTTTTT.

This chain joins TRBV28 and TRBJ2-1; 15 nucleotides match TRBD2. Germline CDR1 MDHEN, CDR2 SYDVKM. This CDR3 is 17 amino acids long. The ends lost 5 bases at V and 9 bases at J; junction bases unmatched: 11. The CDR3 DNA is TGTGCCAGCAGTCTTGGGACTAGCGGGAGGCCAGTCGTTGAGCAGTTCTTC. Protein: CASSLGTSGRPVVEQFF.

The chain combines TRBV5-5 with TRBJ1-5, with 10 bases aligning to TRBD1. Trimming removed 3 bases from V and 6 bases from J; junction bases left unmatched: 12. Germline values: CDR1 SGHKS, CDR2 YYEKEE (reference sequence). The CDR3 consists of 17 residues. CDR3 in DNA: TGTGCCAGCAGCTGGGCCGTGACAGGGGGCAGAGGTCAGCCCCAGCATTTT. Encoded protein: CASSWAVTGGRGQPQHF.

V and J are TRBV29-1 and TRBJ1-4; 8 bases match TRBD1. The germline V gene encodes CDR1 SQVTM and CDR2 ANQGSEA. CDR3 length equals 13 residues. The V segment lost 5 bases and the J segment 7 bases; nucleotides outside the gene matches: 6. This CDR3 reads CSVSDRGGEKLFF. The CDR3 DNA reads TGCAGCGTTTCCGACAGGGGAGGTGAAAAACTGTTTTTT.

This clone was detected ten times or more. This chain uses TRBV25-1 with TRBJ1-4; the D is unclear. The germline gives CDR1 MGHDK, CDR2 SYGVNS. V was trimmed by 5 bases and J by 7 bases, leaving 17 bases between them. This CDR3 is built from 15 residues. The CDR3 sequence is CASSRRVEGGEKLFF. DNA of the CDR3: TGTGCCAGCAGTCGACGGGTAGAGGGAGGTGAAAAACTGTTTTTT.

In this sample, this clone turned up once. The rearrangement uses TRBV28 and TRBJ1-2, with unresolved D. The germline V and J ends were trimmed by 6 bases and 5 bases, with 13 bases remaining between them. Germline CDR1 and CDR2: MDHEN and SYDVKM. The CDR3 runs 13 residues. CDR3 in DNA: TGTGCCAGCAGGGAGCTGAGCTTTTATGGCTACACCTTC. It encodes CASRELSFYGYTF.

The table lists this clone with a few counts. J is TRBJ2-7 and V is TRBV4-3, with 7 bases identical to TRBD1. Trimming at V came to 4 bases and at J to 3 bases, leaving 9 bases not matched to a gene. Germline V gene data show CDR1 as LGHNA and CDR2 as YSLEER. The CDR3 loop spans 15 amino acids. The CDR3 DNA reads as TGCGCCAGCAGCCTAAGACAGGGAACGGACTACGAGCAGTACTTC. As protein: CASSLRQGTDYEQYF.

In its sample, this clone was seen once. The genes are TRBV28 and TRBJ2-1, with a tentative D call TRBD1 (6 bases). The CDR3 sequence is 14 residues long. The V and J ends lost 5 bases and 5 bases respectively, with 13 bases between them. Per germline, CDR1 MDHEN and CDR2 SYDVKM. DNA for the CDR3: TGTGCCAGCAGTCCTGGGACAACCGACAATGAGCAGTTCTTC. Protein: CASSPGTTDNEQFF.

This rearrangement joins TRBV4-3 to TRBJ1-1; D not certain. V was pared by 1 base and J by 5 bases, with 8 bases between. The CDR3 runs 13 residues. Germline V lookup: CDR1 LGHNA, CDR2 YSLEER. This chain's CDR3 is CASSQGGATEAFF. The CDR3 DNA reads TGCGCCAGCAGCCAAGGGGGAGCGACTGAAGCTTTCTTT.

The rearrangement uses TRBV2 and TRBJ1-2; D uncertain. With 2 bases removed from V and 2 bases from J, the gap between germline ends came to 15 bases. There are 16 residues in the CDR3. Germline V lookup: CDR1 SNHLY, CDR2 FYNNEI. CDR3 bases: TGTGCCAGCAGTGAACTCCAGCGTCTGCCCAACTATGGCTACACCTTC. This encodes CASSELQRLPNYGYTF.

This clone was seen once. The chain joins TRBV7-2 to TRBJ2-5, with a tentative D call TRBD2 (5 bases). This CDR3 is 15 amino acids long. In germline, CDR1 is SGHTA, CDR2 FQGNSA. V lost 5 bases, J lost 1 base, and 14 bases lay in between. This CDR3 reads CASSPRPRVQETQYF. CDR3 in DNA: TGTGCCAGCAGCCCCCGCCCGAGGGTCCAAGAGACCCAGTACTTC.

J is TRBJ1-5 and V is TRBV5-6; 7 nucleotides agree with TRBD1. After removal of 2 bases from V and 1 base from J, the junction contained 3 bases not matched to a gene. The CDR3 totals 15 residues. CDR1 and CDR2 (germline): SGHDT, YYEEEE. For the CDR3, the DNA is TGTGCCAGCAGCTTTCAGGGGGGAAGCAATCAGCCCCAGCATTTT. Translated, it gives CASSFQGGSNQPQHF.

The V gene is TRBV1, the J gene TRBJ2-5; the table calls TRBD2, which could not be checked here. TRBV1 is noted as a pseudogene. CDR3 size: 16 residues. The CDR3 spells CTSSHGTSGISETQYF. CDR3 nucleotide sequence: TGCACCAGCAGCCATGGGACTAGCGGGATTAGTGAGACCCAGTACTTC.

The V gene is TRBV5-6, the J gene TRBJ2-5; D unresolved. Trimming shortened V by 4 bases and J by 1 base, and 8 bases separated the two germline ends. Germline V lookup: CDR1 SGHDT, CDR2 YYEEEE. The length of the CDR3 is 13 residues. The CDR3 DNA is TGTGCCAGCAGCCCAGACTCCCAAGAGACCCAGTACTTC. This sequence encodes CASSPDSQETQYF.

This chain connects TRBV13 to TRBJ2-5; no firm D call. Trimming took off 5 bases at V and 5 bases at J, with 9 bases between the two ends. The CDR3 is 12 residues long. Germline V lookup: CDR1 PRHDT, CDR2 FYEKMQ (reference sequence). This CDR3 reads CASSHENETQYF. In DNA, the CDR3 is TGTGCCAGCAGCCACGAGAACGAGACCCAGTACTTC.

V usage is TRBV5-1 and J usage is TRBJ2-3; D gene unclear. Germline CDR1 and CDR2: SGHRS and YFSETQ. V was cut by 0 bases and J by 2 bases, with 10 bases left in between. This CDR3 is 15 amino acids long. CDR3 DNA: TGCGCCAGCAGCTTGGGCGGCGTTCTCACAGATACGCAGTATTTT. Protein: CASSLGGVLTDTQYF.

The chain carries TRBV20-1 and TRBJ2-1, with D perhaps TRBD2 (7 bases). V dropped 6 bases and J dropped 11 bases, with 14 bases sitting between them. The germline gives CDR1 DFQATT, CDR2 SNEGSKA (reference sequence). This CDR3 is built from 11 residues. The CDR3 sequence is CSAWGGTKQFF. CDR3 DNA sequence: TGCAGTGCCTGGGGAGGGACAAAGCAGTTCTTC.

This clone was seen once. This chain links TRBV9 with TRBJ2-1; D is possibly TRBD1 (6 bases). The V and J ends lost 0 bases and 4 bases respectively, with 11 bases between them. CDR1 is SGDLS, CDR2 YYNGEE, per germline. There are 15 residues in the CDR3. CDR3 nucleotide sequence: TGTGCCAGCAGCGTAGATTGGGGGCTTTACAATGAGCAGTTCTTC. This codes for CASSVDWGLYNEQFF. Drawing the rest from reference TRBV9 and TRBJ2-1, the complete variable domain is DSGVTQTPKHLITATGQRVTLRCSPRSGDLSVYWYQQSLDQGLQFLIQYYNGEERAKGNILERFSAQQFPDLHSELNLSSLELGDSALYFCASSVDWGLYNEQFFGPGTRLTVL.

CDR3 sequence reads: CASSPTGANVLTF. CDR3 nucleotide sequence: TGTGCCAGCAGCCCCACTGGGGCCAACGTCCTGACTTTC. V is TRBV6-6 and J is TRBJ2-6, with unresolved D. The V gene's germline CDR1 is MNHNY and CDR2 SVGAGI (reference sequence). Trimming stripped 6 bases from V and 2 bases from J, with 5 bases between. The CDR3 is 13 amino acids.

The chain combines TRBV19 with TRBJ2-7, with TRBD2 matching over 7 bases. Germline loops: CDR1 LNHDA, CDR2 SQIVND (reference sequence). CDR3 length: 14 residues. The ends lost 3 bases at V and 2 bases at J; junction bases unmatched: 4. CDR3 DNA: TGTGCCAGTAGTATCGGGGGAGGGCCCTACGAGCAGTACTTC. Protein product: CASSIGGGPYEQYF.

Only one count was recorded for this clone. J is TRBJ2-7 and V is TRBV19; 8 bases agree with TRBD1. V shed 5 bases and J 5 bases; nucleotides not matched to a gene: 8. From germline, CDR1 is LNHDA and CDR2 SQIVND (reference sequence). The CDR3 has 14 amino acids. The CDR3 is CASSLGQGRDEQYF. Written as DNA, the CDR3 is TGTGCCAGTAGTCTAGGACAGGGCCGGGACGAGCAGTACTTC.